This TCR beta chain was obtained from a study of preoperative IRX-2 immunotherapy in early breast cancer. As to treatment: preoperative locoregional IRX-2 cytokine immunotherapy. This phase Ib study tested locoregional IRX-2 cytokine immunotherapy given before surgery. The V and J ends lost 5 bases and 0 bases respectively, with 8 bases between them. The CDR3 is 14 amino acids. Germline V gives CDR1 MNHNS, CDR2 SASEGT. TCRdb's table, derived via immunoSEQ multiplex PCR, lists solely in-frame clones and lacks some. Of around 35,000 clones detected, roughly 96% appear once; the ten largest clones hold 6.4%. This clone has just one count.

The specimen was obtained from a patient treated with IRX-2 immunotherapy. This TCR was sampled from a human donor with breast cancer. The chain employs TRBV6-1 and TRBJ1-3; D is unclear. The CDR3 DNA follows: TGTGCCAGCAGTACATTGGCCTCTGGAAACACCATATATTTT. This encodes CASSTLASGNTIYF.